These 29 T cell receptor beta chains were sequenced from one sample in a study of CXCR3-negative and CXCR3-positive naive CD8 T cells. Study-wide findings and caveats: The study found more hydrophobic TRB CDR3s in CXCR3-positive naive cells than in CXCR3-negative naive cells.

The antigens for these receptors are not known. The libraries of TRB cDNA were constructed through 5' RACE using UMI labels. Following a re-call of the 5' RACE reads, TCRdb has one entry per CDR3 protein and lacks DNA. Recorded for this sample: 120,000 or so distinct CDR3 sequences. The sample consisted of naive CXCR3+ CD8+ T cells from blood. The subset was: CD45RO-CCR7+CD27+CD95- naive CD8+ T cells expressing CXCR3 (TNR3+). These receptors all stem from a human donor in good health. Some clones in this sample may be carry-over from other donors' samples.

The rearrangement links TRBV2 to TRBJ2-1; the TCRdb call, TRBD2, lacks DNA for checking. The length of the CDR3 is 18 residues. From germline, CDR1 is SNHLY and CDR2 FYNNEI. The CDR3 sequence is CASRQIGGGLADYNEQFF.

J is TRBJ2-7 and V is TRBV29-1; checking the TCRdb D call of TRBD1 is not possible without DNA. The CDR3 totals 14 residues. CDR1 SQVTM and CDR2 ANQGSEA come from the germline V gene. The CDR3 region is CSVEEPDNPYEQYF.

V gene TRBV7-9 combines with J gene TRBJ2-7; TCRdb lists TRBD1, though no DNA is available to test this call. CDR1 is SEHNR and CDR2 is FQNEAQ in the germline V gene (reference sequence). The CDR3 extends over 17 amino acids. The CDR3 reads CASSPGTADPRSYEQYF.

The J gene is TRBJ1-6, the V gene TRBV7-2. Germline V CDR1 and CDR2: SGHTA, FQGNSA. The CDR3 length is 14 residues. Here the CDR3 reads CASSLLLGNSPLHF.

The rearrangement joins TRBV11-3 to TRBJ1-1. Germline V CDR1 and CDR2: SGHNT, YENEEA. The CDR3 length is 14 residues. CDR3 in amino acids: CASSNRHTNTEAFF.

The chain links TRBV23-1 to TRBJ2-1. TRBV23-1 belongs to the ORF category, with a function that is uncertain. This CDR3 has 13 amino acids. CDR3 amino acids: CASNPTDFNEQFF.

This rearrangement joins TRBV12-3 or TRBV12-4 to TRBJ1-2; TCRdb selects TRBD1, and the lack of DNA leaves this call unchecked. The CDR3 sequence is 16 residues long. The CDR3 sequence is CASTGEGAPFNYGYTF.

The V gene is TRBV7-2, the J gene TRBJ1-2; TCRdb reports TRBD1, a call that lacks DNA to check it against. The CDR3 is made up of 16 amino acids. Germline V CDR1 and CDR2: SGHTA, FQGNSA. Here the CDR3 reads CASSLAAGLLGYGYTF.

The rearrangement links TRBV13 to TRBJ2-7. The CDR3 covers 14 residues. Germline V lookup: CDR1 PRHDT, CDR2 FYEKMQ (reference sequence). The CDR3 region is CASSLAQMGKEQYF.

The CDR3 protein is CASSLGQGFNQPQHF. This chain connects TRBV5-5 to TRBJ1-5; the TRBD1 assignment by TCRdb is unverifiable without DNA. The CDR3 sequence is 15 residues long. In germline, CDR1 is SGHKS, CDR2 YYEKEE (reference sequence).

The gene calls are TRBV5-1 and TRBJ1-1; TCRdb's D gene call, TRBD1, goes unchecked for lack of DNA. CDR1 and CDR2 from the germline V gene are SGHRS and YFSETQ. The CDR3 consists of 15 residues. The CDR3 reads CASSLWTGGNTEAFF.

The CDR3 is CASSLYGVDLFF. The chain has TRBV27 and TRBJ2-2. CDR3 length: 12 residues. Germline-derived CDR1 and CDR2 are MNHEY and SMNVEV (reference sequence).

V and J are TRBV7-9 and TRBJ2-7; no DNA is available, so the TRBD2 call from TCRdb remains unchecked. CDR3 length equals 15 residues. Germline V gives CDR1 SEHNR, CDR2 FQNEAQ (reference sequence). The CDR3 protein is CASSFTLAGVNEQYF.

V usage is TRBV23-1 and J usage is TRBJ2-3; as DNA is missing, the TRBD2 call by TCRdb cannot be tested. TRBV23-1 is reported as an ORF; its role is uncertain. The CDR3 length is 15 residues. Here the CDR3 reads CASTPPARGTDTQYF.

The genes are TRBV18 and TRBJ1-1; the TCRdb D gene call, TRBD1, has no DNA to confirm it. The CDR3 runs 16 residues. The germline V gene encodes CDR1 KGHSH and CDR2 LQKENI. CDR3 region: CASSPTQGPVNTEAFF.

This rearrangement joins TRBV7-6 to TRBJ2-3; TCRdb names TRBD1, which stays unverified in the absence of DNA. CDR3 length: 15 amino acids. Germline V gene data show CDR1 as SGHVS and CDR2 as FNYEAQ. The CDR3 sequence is CASSDRGTRTDTQYF.

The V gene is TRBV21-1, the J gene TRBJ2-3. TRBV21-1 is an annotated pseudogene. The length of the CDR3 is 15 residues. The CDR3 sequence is CASSKYSTSTDTQYF.

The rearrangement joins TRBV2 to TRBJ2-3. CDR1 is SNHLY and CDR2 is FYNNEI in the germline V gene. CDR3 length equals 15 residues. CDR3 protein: CASSEGHSYTDTQYF.

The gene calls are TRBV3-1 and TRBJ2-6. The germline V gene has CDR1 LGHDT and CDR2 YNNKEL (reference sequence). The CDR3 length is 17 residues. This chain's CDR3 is CASSQDTLLSGANVLTF.

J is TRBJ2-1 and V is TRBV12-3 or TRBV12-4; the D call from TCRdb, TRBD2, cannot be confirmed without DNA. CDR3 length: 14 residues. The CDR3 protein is CASSRGLLYNEQFF.

The CDR3 sequence is CASSYPGQGPSYQPQHF. The chain uses TRBV28 and TRBJ1-5; the TCRdb call, TRBD1, lacks DNA for checking. Germline CDR1 reads MDHEN; CDR2 reads SYDVKM. The CDR3 sequence is 17 residues long. The full variable domain, rest sourced from reference TRBV28 and TRBJ1-5, is DVKVTQSSRYLVKRTGEKVFLECVQDMDHENMFWYRQDPGLGLRLIYFSYDVKMKEKGDIPEGYSVSREKKERFSLILESASTNQTSMYLCASSYPGQGPSYQPQHFGDGTRLSIL.

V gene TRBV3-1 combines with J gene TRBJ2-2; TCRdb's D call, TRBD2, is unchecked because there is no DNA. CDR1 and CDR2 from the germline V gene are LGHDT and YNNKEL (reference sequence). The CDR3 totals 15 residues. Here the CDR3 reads CASSLADQNTGELFF.

The CDR3 region is CASSLLLAGGFANTGELFF. This chain connects TRBV5-5 to TRBJ2-2; the D call of TRBD2 rests on TCRdb alone, since no DNA is present to check it. Germline lookup yields CDR1 SGHKS and CDR2 YYEKEE (reference sequence). CDR3 length: 19 residues.

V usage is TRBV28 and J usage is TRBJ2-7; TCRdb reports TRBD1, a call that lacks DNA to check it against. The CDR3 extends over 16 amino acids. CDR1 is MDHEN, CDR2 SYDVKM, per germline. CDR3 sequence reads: CASSPTEGGQWYEQYF.

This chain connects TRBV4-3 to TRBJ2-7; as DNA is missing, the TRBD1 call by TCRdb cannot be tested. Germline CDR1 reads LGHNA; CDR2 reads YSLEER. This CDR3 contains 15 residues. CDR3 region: CASSQVEGSPYEQYF.

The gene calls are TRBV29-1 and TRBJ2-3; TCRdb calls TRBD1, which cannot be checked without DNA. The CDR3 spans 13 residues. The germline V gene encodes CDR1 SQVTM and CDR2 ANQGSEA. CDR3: CSVERIGADTQYF.

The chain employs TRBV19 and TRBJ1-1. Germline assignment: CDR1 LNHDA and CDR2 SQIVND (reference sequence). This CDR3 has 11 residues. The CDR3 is CASSIATEAFF. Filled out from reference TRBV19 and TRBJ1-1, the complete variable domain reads DGGITQSPKYLFRKEGQNVTLSCEQNLNHDAMYWYRQDPGQGLRLIYYSQIVNDFQKGDIAEGYSVSREKKESFPLTVTSAQKNPTAFYLCASSIATEAFFGQGTRLTVV.

The CDR3 spells CASSLELAGEMETQYF. The chain employs TRBV5-1 and TRBJ2-5; TCRdb names TRBD2, which stays unverified in the absence of DNA. This CDR3 is built from 16 residues. Germline values: CDR1 SGHRS, CDR2 YFSETQ.

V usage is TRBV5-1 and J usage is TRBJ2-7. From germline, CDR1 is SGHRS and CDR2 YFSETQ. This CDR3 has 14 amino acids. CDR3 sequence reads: CASSLERSSYEQYF.